This TCR beta chain was recorded in a study of shared clonotypes between healthy human individuals (TCRdb year 2020). Some background on the complete study: The cohort included three men and a couple of women between 18 and 49 years of age. For each donor, CD4 naive and CD4 memory were each given three plates, CD8 naive was given two plates, and CD8 memory was given one plate. To estimate repertoire size and how much clonotypes are shared between individuals, the study performed deep sequencing of blood TCR repertoires from a few healthy adults. To increase sequencing depth and limit assay-specific biases, TCR repertoire library preparation and sequencing were carried out by different laboratories using diverse techniques. Leukapheresis yielded between about 0.9 and 8.9 billion PBMCs per donor. The full study reports these points: Higher generation probabilities were observed for clonotypes shared by all four sorted-subset donors than for non-shared clonotypes. Because the study included only a small number of donors, the genetic and exposure-history diversity represented was limited. Naive subsets generally had larger estimated clonotype richness than memory subsets did. Sampling was restricted to blood, and TCR repertoires in tissues likely differ from the TCR repertoires found in blood. Pairwise subsampling indicated that sequencing depth was expected to affect the degree of clonotype sharing among donors. Sharing across four donors was observed for approximately 5% of naive CD4, 3.5% of naive CD8, 2% to 2.5% of memory CD4, and approximately 0.41% of memory CD8 clonotypes. Incomplete sequencing was indicated by rarefaction of sorted-subset datasets, despite the large sequencing depth.

CD8 naive samples consisted of CD45RO-negative cells that were positively selected for CCR7, yielding a CD45RA+CCR7+ population without TemRA cells. The donors were healthy, HIV-negative adults with no recently reported acute infections or vaccinations. Every donor was a Caucasian adult living in Nashville, Tennessee, USA. Blood was collected by leukapheresis, and PBMCs were isolated by Ficoll-Histopaque density gradient centrifugation and then cryopreserved in liquid nitrogen vapor phase. Analytical flow cytometry was used to check the purity and quantity of each magnetically sorted T cell population. Genomic DNA was isolated from every sorted fraction and measured by UV absorbance on a Nanodrop 2000c. Notes on this clone: There is no known antigen for this receptor. Per-base quality was not reported, and no clone a single base away is much larger than it.

Using the deep immunoSEQ assay, TCR CDR3 regions were amplified from genomic DNA by multiplex PCR. For each cell subset, the extracted genomic DNA was distributed evenly across all wells of several immunoSEQ 96-well plates, and each plate served as one replicate. For sorted subsets, each replicate PCR was loaded with roughly 190 ng genomic DNA, equivalent to 30,000 or so T cell genomes. Purified libraries were quantified with a Qubit 3.0 fluorometer, sized on a Bioanalyzer 2100, and re-quantified with the KAPA Library Quantification kit. A separate single-read 150-cycle Illumina NextSeq 550 flow cell was used to sequence each immunoSEQ 96-well plate. The authors processed their data as follows. Because only junctional sequences without quality scores were contained in the immunoSEQ output, filtering matching that applied to full-length reads could not be performed. To assign V/J genes and CDR3, sequences were annotated against IMGT germline references using PyIR, a Python wrapper for IgBLAST v1.9. Reads were removed for weak V/J assignments (E-value above 1e-6), missing CDR3, stop codons, out-of-frame junctions, or ambiguous translated residues. V3J clonotypes were defined as sequences sharing the same inferred V gene, J gene, and CDR3 amino acid sequence. To compute the percentage overlap between repertoires, the number of shared unique clonotypes was divided by the size of the smaller repertoire. RTK rarefaction, the Chao1 estimator, and Recon v2.1 estimates of unobserved clonotypes were used to assess repertoire richness. For all TCRbeta clonotypes obtained by the gDNA method from four donors, generation probabilities were computed with OLGA. TCRdb re-hosts the immuneACCESS table, in-frame sequences only. Its copies lack some clones; in the studies checked, an unresolved V gene accounts for under half of them, and the cause for the rest is not known. The V and J calls and clone size were taken over from that table, and D and trimming were inferred from the DNA. This sample holds around 560,000 clones; roughly 95% were observed only once. Of the sample, around 0.12% falls within the top ten clones.

Taken from the germline V gene, the CDR1 and CDR2 loops are SQVTM and ANQGSEA. The cysteine opens and the phenylalanine closes a CDR3 of 14 amino acids. Just CDR3 DNA is preserved here, 42 bases in frame from base 1. Trimming removed 1 base from V and 4 bases from J; the gene matches leave 5 bases unexplained. Recombination joined TRBV29-1 with TRBJ2-5; 8 bases in the middle match TRBD1. This sequence originates from a woman aged 25 to 39 in good health. Sample: naive CD8+ T cells sorted from blood. In the paper's terms, the cell subset or site label means: CD45RA+CCR7+. The nucleotide sequence reads as follows: TGCAGCGTTGAAGGGGGACAGGCGGCAGAGACCCAGTACTTC. It specifies CSVEGGQAAETQYF.